This TCR beta chain was identified during a study of shared T cell receptors in the human thymus. Germline CDR1 is MNHEY and CDR2 is SVGAGI. The CDR3 has 15 amino acids. The V gene lost 8 bases and the J gene lost 5 bases, with 18 bases spanning the gap. Clones were sequenced by immunoSEQ multiplex PCR, and TCRdb holds only the in-frame ones, with some missing. The sample includes roughly 560,000 clones, about four fifths of them seen just once. The same data also contributed to another study, on human thymus T cells.

The V and J genes are TRBV6-5 and TRBJ2-2; D may be TRBD2 (6 bases). The TCR sequence derives from a boy under two years old with a congenital heart defect. Sequences were obtained from thymocytes. This CDR3 reads CASVPSGRDTGELFF. In DNA form, the CDR3 reads TGTGCCAGCGTACCCTCCGGGCGGGATACCGGGGAGCTGTTTTTT.